These 9 T cell receptor beta chains were all obtained from the same sample, sequenced in a study of blood T cell repertoires in COVID-19. The table came from immunoSEQ multiplex PCR; TCRdb's copy has only in-frame clones and leaves some out. Altogether about 190,000 clones are present, 80% to 85% being singletons, with the ten largest covering under 4%. The sequenced sample was PBMCs or T cells enriched from blood (not recorded which). The receptors were gathered from a woman in her thirties who had been exposed to COVID-19.

In DNA, the CDR3 is TGTGCCTGGAGCACGGGGGGGAGCACAGATACGCAGTATTTT. It translates to CAWSTGGSTDTQYF. The chain recombines TRBV30 with TRBJ2-3, with 8 bases lining up with TRBD2. CDR3 length equals 14 residues. The ends lost 3 bases at V and 0 bases at J; junction bases unmatched: 2. Germline CDR1 reads GTSNPN; CDR2 reads SVGIG (reference sequence).

This clone was observed a few times. The DNA for the CDR3 is TGTGCCAGCAGCTTAGACCCGGGAGACACCGGGGAGCTGTTTTTT. Its protein is CASSLDPGDTGELFF. The chain joins TRBV7-9 to TRBJ2-2; TRBD2 might be the D (6 bases). Deletions cut 1 base from V and 3 bases from J, with 9 bases between. The germline V gene encodes CDR1 SEHNR and CDR2 FQNEAQ (reference sequence). The CDR3 length is 15 residues.

This chain uses TRBV13 with TRBJ1-1, with no clear D. This CDR3 has 14 amino acids. Germline-derived CDR1 and CDR2 are PRHDT and FYEKMQ (reference sequence). V lost 7 bases to trimming and J lost 4 bases, with 16 bases between them. The CDR3 coding sequence is TGTGCCAGCACCCCTGGACGGCGGGGCACTGAAGCTTTCTTT. Protein product: CASTPGRRGTEAFF.

Comments on this clone: At the DNA level, this CDR3 is encoded by other sequences in the same sample as well. This chain uses TRBV9 with TRBJ2-2; TRBD1 is a possible D gene (6 bases). Trimming pared 1 base from V and 0 bases from J, leaving 7 bases between. Germline-derived CDR1 and CDR2 are SGDLS and YYNGEE. The CDR3 sequence is 15 residues long. The CDR3 nucleotides read TGTGCCAGCAGCGTATGGGGGCCGAACACCGGGGAGCTGTTTTTT. This gives the protein CASSVWGPNTGELFF.

This chain links TRBV4-1 with TRBJ2-1, with D possibly being TRBD2 (5 bases). Trimming removed 3 bases at V and 12 bases at J, with 21 bases between. The CDR3 totals 15 residues. CDR1 MGHRA and CDR2 YSYEKL come from the germline V gene. This chain's CDR3 is CASSHNQRAGLGQFF. CDR3 nucleotide sequence: TGCGCCAGCAGCCATAATCAACGGGCTGGACTGGGGCAGTTCTTC.

To note about this clone: Additional DNA sequences in this sample encode the identical CDR3. This chain uses TRBV30 with TRBJ2-5, with D tentatively TRBD2 (7 bases). The germline CDR1 and CDR2 sequences are GTSNPN and SVGIG (reference sequence). V was shortened by 0 bases and J by 4 bases, with 9 bases between the two germline ends. CDR3 length: 13 residues. CDR3 loop: CAWSVGGRETQYF. CDR3 sequence (DNA): TGTGCCTGGAGTGTGGGGGGGCGAGAGACCCAGTACTTC.

The chain links TRBV5-6 to TRBJ1-5; unclear D gene. V lost 1 base, J lost 0 bases, and 11 bases lay in between. The CDR3 has 16 residues. Germline V gives CDR1 SGHDT, CDR2 YYEEEE. The DNA of the CDR3 is TGTGCCAGCAGCTTGAACCCAGACAATAGCAATCAGCCCCAGCATTTT. Translation: CASSLNPDNSNQPQHF.

The rearrangement joins TRBV5-6 to TRBJ2-7; D is unresolved. This CDR3 has 13 residues. Germline CDR1 is SGHDT and CDR2 is YYEEEE. V was pared by 0 bases and J by 5 bases, with 9 bases between. Here the CDR3 reads CASSLVEAHEQYF. The DNA for the CDR3 is TGTGCCAGCAGCTTGGTTGAAGCCCACGAGCAGTACTTC.

The V call is TRBV7-2, the J call TRBJ1-6; 8 bases agree with TRBD1. Unmatched junction bases numbered 8, after V lost 3 bases and J lost 7 bases. This CDR3 is 16 amino acids long. The germline gives CDR1 SGHTA, CDR2 FQGNSA. The CDR3 DNA is TGTGCCAGCAGCTTGTCAGGGGGCGCTGGGAATTCACCCCTCCACTTT. Its translation: CASSLSGGAGNSPLHF.